The 15 T cell receptor beta chains reported below all come from one sample, sequenced in a study of T cell responses to AZD1222 COVID-19 vaccine. The data were produced by immunoSEQ multiplex PCR, yet TCRdb's version contains in-frame clones alone and is incomplete. Of 150,000 or so clones in the sample, 90% were seen once. The material was peripheral blood, obtained 28 days after the second dose of the MenACWY control vaccine. These receptor sequences come from an adult who received the MenACWY meningococcal vaccine as a control.

The chain couples TRBV6-2 or TRBV6-3 to TRBJ1-2; no reliable D call. The ends were cut back, 2 bases at V and 8 bases at J, with 12 bases in the middle. This CDR3 has 13 amino acids. The germline gives CDR1 MNHEY, CDR2 SVGEGT. The CDR3 DNA reads as TGTGCCAGCAGTTACCCAAATCTGGACGGCTACACCTTC. Translation: CASSYPNLDGYTF.

V gene TRBV11-3 combines with J gene TRBJ2-2; 7 bases agree with TRBD1. The J segment lost 13 bases and the V segment lost 8 bases, leaving 10 bases of the junction unmatched. This CDR3 is built from 12 residues. Germline CDR1 reads SGHNT; CDR2 reads YENEEA. CDR3 in DNA: TGTGCCAGCGCAAATACGACAGGGTTGCTGTTTTTT. It is translated as CASANTTGLLFF. Looking up the rest from reference TRBV11-3 and TRBJ2-2 gives the full variable domain: EAGVVQSPRYKIIEKKQPVAFWCNPISGHNTLYWYLQNLGQGPELLIRYENEEAVDDSQLPKDRFSAERLKGVDSTLKIQPAELGDSAVYLCASANTTGLLFFGEGSRLTVL.

This sequence joins TRBV19 and TRBJ2-7, with unresolved D. Germline CDR1 reads LNHDA; CDR2 reads SQIVND (reference sequence). V dropped 7 bases and J dropped 0 bases, with 16 bases sitting between them. The CDR3 is 15 residues long. CDR3 in amino acids: CASTPGREHSYEQYF. Written as DNA, the CDR3 is TGTGCCAGTACCCCGGGTAGGGAACACTCCTACGAGCAGTACTTC.

The gene calls are TRBV28 and TRBJ2-5; no reliable D call. The CDR3 is 11 amino acids. The V gene's germline CDR1 is MDHEN and CDR2 SYDVKM. Trimming left V 7 bases short and J 5 bases short, with 8 bases between. The CDR3: CASIYGETQYF. The CDR3 coding sequence is TGTGCCAGCATATACGGGGAGACCCAGTACTTC.

The V gene is TRBV12-3 or TRBV12-4, the J gene TRBJ1-5; tentative D call: TRBD1 (5 bases). V lost 3 bases and J 6 bases, leaving 9 bases between the germline ends. The CDR3 consists of 13 residues. CDR3 protein: CASSFGGTQPQHF. DNA for the CDR3: TGTGCCAGCAGTTTTGGGGGGACTCAGCCCCAGCATTTT.

V gene TRBV28 combines with J gene TRBJ2-7, with TRBD1 matching over 9 bases. V was pared by 6 bases and J by 4 bases, with 10 bases of the junction left unmatched. CDR1 and CDR2 from the germline V gene are MDHEN and SYDVKM. This CDR3 has 15 amino acids. The CDR3 region has the DNA TGTGCCAGCAGCCTCCCGACAGGGGGTAAATACGAGCAGTACTTC. Encoded protein: CASSLPTGGKYEQYF.

The chain recombines TRBV5-8 with TRBJ2-2, with TRBD1 matching 7 bases. J lost 2 bases, V lost 5 bases, and 6 bases had no gene match. The germline gives CDR1 SGHTS, CDR2 YDEGEE. This CDR3 comprises 15 residues. The CDR3 DNA reads TGTGCCAGCAGAGTCGGACAGGCCAACACCGGGGAGCTGTTTTTT. It codes for CASRVGQANTGELFF.

J is TRBJ1-2 and V is TRBV19, with D maybe TRBD1 (5 bases). CDR1 and CDR2 from the germline V gene are LNHDA and SQIVND (reference sequence). The length of the CDR3 is 15 residues. V lost 3 bases and J 3 bases, leaving 14 bases between the germline ends. Written as DNA, the CDR3 is TGTGCCAGTAGTATTGCCGGGACGCACCACTATGGCTACACCTTC. The encoded protein is CASSIAGTHHYGYTF.

This sequence joins TRBV4-3 and TRBJ2-1; 8 bases map to TRBD1. The CDR3 sequence is 18 residues long. The V gene end was trimmed by 1 base and the J gene end by 6 bases; junction bases not matched to a gene: 14. The V gene's germline CDR1 is LGHNA and CDR2 YSLEER. CDR3 coding DNA: TGCGCCAGCAGCCAAGGATCAAGAATAGGACAGGGATCCAATGAGCAGTTCTTC. It specifies CASSQGSRIGQGSNEQFF.

J is TRBJ1-5 and V is TRBV28, with a weak D call TRBD1 (5 bases). Germline V gene sequence: CDR1 MDHEN, CDR2 SYDVKM. Trimming took off 7 bases at V and 3 bases at J, with 22 bases between the two ends. The CDR3 extends over 17 amino acids. CDR3 in amino acids: CASTPTWDATLNQPQHF. In DNA, the CDR3 is TGTGCCAGCACCCCGACATGGGACGCAACACTCAATCAGCCCCAGCATTTT.

The CDR3 sequence is CATTRGYDEKLFF. CDR3 coding DNA: TGTGCCACAACAAGGGGGTACGATGAAAAACTGTTTTTT. The chain couples TRBV15 to TRBJ1-4; tentative D call: TRBD1 (6 bases). Germline CDR1 LNHNV, CDR2 YYDKDF (reference sequence). The V end lost 9 bases, the J end lost 6 bases, and 14 bases lay between the germline ends. The CDR3 runs 13 residues.

The DNA of the CDR3 is TGTGCCTGGACCCCCTACCCTGGACAGGGTGCTAATGAAAAACTGTTTTTT. Translating it yields CAWTPYPGQGANEKLFF. The chain has TRBV30 and TRBJ1-4, with TRBD1 matching 8 bases. In germline, CDR1 is GTSNPN, CDR2 SVGIG (reference sequence). The CDR3 length is 17 residues. J gave up 3 bases and V 4 bases, and 13 bases lay outside the gene matches.

The chain combines TRBV7-8 with TRBJ2-7, with 10 positions matching TRBD1. This CDR3 region has 16 residues. Losses at the gene ends were 1 base for V and 6 bases for J; bases not matched to a gene: 9. Germline values: CDR1 SGHVS, CDR2 FQNEAQ. The CDR3 is CASSLGYGTGEVEQYF. The CDR3 DNA is TGTGCCAGCAGCTTAGGCTATGGGACAGGGGAAGTCGAGCAGTACTTC.

V is TRBV12-3 or TRBV12-4 and J is TRBJ2-1; D unresolved. The CDR3 consists of 13 residues. V was clipped by 6 bases and J by 0 bases, with 6 bases between them. The CDR3 loop is CASSQSSYNEQFF. CDR3 DNA: TGTGCCAGCAGCCAGAGCTCCTACAATGAGCAGTTCTTC.

The rearrangement joins TRBV9 to TRBJ1-1, with D maybe TRBD1 (6 bases). There are 14 residues in the CDR3. V was pared by 5 bases and J by 0 bases, with 11 bases between. The germline gives CDR1 SGDLS, CDR2 YYNGEE. CDR3 DNA sequence: TGTGCCAGCAGTCGGGACAAAATGAACACTGAAGCTTTCTTT. It specifies CASSRDKMNTEAFF.